These 10 T cell receptor beta chains originate from one sample sequenced in a study of blood T cell repertoires in COVID-19. Profiling relied on immunoSEQ multiplex PCR, and the TCRdb table lists in-frame clones only, not all of them. This table has roughly 380,000 clones, 85% appearing once. Sequences were obtained from peripheral blood. These receptors were obtained from a woman aged 18-29 years with acute or convalescent COVID-19.

The chain recombines TRBV11-2 with TRBJ2-3; D is perhaps TRBD2 (5 bases). Germline CDR1 SGHAT, CDR2 FQNNGV. This CDR3 is built from 14 residues. The germline V and J ends were trimmed by 4 bases and 6 bases, with 14 bases remaining between them. CDR3 protein: CASSSGRRRDTQYF. The CDR3 bases are TGTGCCAGCAGCTCGGGTAGGAGGAGGGATACGCAGTATTTT.

This sequence joins TRBV27 and TRBJ2-1, with 8 bases that match TRBD1. CDR1 and CDR2 (germline): MNHEY, SMNVEV (reference sequence). This CDR3 spans 16 amino acids. After removal of 2 bases from V and 7 bases from J, the junction contained 10 bases not matched to a gene. CDR3 amino acids: CASSLASGGAGNEQFF. The CDR3 DNA reads TGTGCCAGCAGTTTAGCATCAGGGGGCGCGGGTAATGAGCAGTTCTTC.

This clone was observed a handful of times. The chain's CDR3 is CTSSQGQGAPPDSGNTIYF. As DNA, the CDR3 is TGCACCAGCAGCCAGGGACAGGGGGCTCCCCCCGACTCTGGAAACACCATATATTTT. The chain recombines TRBV1 with TRBJ1-3; TRBD1 is the table's D call, not checked against the DNA. TRBV1 counts as a pseudogene. This CDR3 comprises 19 residues.

The rearrangement joins TRBV2 to TRBJ1-5; weak D call: TRBD1 (6 bases). Between the trimmed V and J ends, which lost 3 bases and 7 bases, there was a span of 10 bases. In germline, CDR1 is SNHLY, CDR2 FYNNEI. The CDR3 has 13 residues. The CDR3 is CASSEDSRQPQHF. CDR3 DNA: TGTGCCAGCAGTGAGGACAGCAGACAGCCCCAGCATTTT.

On this clone itself: This sample includes further DNA sequences coding for the same CDR3. J is TRBJ2-1 and V is TRBV19; D unclear. V lost 4 bases, J lost 3 bases, and 10 bases lay in between. The CDR3 loop spans 14 amino acids. Germline V lookup: CDR1 LNHDA, CDR2 SQIVND (reference sequence). In DNA, the CDR3 is TGTGCCAGTAGTACCGGGTCAAGCTACAATGAGCAGTTCTTC. Protein: CASSTGSSYNEQFF.

This sequence joins TRBV7-3 and TRBJ1-6; D gene uncertain. CDR1 is SGHTA and CDR2 is FQGTGA in the germline V gene. Trimming removed 0 bases at V and 6 bases at J, with 15 bases between. The length of the CDR3 is 17 residues. The DNA of the CDR3 is TGTGCCAGCAGCTTAACCGAAAGGCCCACTACTAATTCACCCCTCCACTTT. Protein sequence: CASSLTERPTTNSPLHF.

The chain recombines TRBV4-1 with TRBJ1-2, with 7 nucleotides matching TRBD1. J was trimmed by 5 bases and V by 5 bases; bases with no gene match: 5. CDR1 MGHRA and CDR2 YSYEKL come from the germline V gene. The CDR3 covers 13 residues. The CDR3 protein is CASSEPQGYGYTF. The CDR3, as DNA: TGCGCCAGCAGCGAACCACAGGGGTATGGCTACACCTTC.

This clone was recorded only once. In nucleotides, the CDR3 is TGTGCCAGCAGCTTATACAGCGGTGGGACAGATGAAAAACTGTTTTTT. Its protein is CASSLYSGGTDEKLFF. The chain links TRBV11-2 to TRBJ1-4; 7 nucleotides match TRBD1. The CDR3 extends over 16 amino acids. The V gene's germline CDR1 is SGHAT and CDR2 FQNNGV. V lost 2 bases and J lost 6; bases outside the gene matches: 9. The full variable domain, with the rest looked up from reference TRBV11-2 and TRBJ1-4, is EAGVAQSPRYKIIEKRQSVAFWCNPISGHATLYWYQQILGQGPKLLIQFQNNGVVDDSQLPKDRFSAERLKGVDSTLKIQPAKLEDSAVYLCASSLYSGGTDEKLFFGSGTQLSVL.

V is TRBV2 and J is TRBJ1-2; the match to TRBD1 covers 8 bases. The CDR3 is made up of 13 amino acids. After removal of 6 bases from V and 5 bases from J, the junction contained 5 bases not matched to a gene. Germline CDR1 is SNHLY and CDR2 is FYNNEI. The CDR3 reads CASRGQVFYGYTF. The CDR3 nucleotides read TGTGCCAGCAGGGGACAGGTGTTTTATGGCTACACCTTC. Supplemented by reference TRBV2 and TRBJ1-2, the full variable domain reads EPEVTQTPSHQVTQMGQEVILRCVPISNHLYFYWYRQILGQKVEFLVSFYNNEISEKSEIFDDQFSVERPDGSNFTLKIRSTKLEDSAMYFCASRGQVFYGYTFGSGTRLTVV.

The rearrangement links TRBV5-6 to TRBJ2-7, with 9 positions matching TRBD2. The CDR3 length is 17 residues. V trimming: 2 bases; J trimming: 3 bases; junction bases outside the gene matches: 12. Per germline, CDR1 SGHDT and CDR2 YYEEEE. The CDR3 nucleotides read TGTGCCAGCAGCTTATCCATGGGACTAGCCGATGACTACGAGCAGTACTTC. Protein: CASSLSMGLADDYEQYF.